These 9 T cell receptor beta chains were sequenced from one sample in a study of blood T cell repertoires in COVID-19. Some clones are missing from TCRdb's copy, which holds only in-frame ones; the method was immunoSEQ multiplex PCR. The table includes 54,000 or so clones, around 86% detected once. Sequenced sample: peripheral blood. All receptors derive from a man aged 45 to 65 with active COVID-19.

The chain uses TRBV6-5 and TRBJ2-1; TRBD2 matches 7 bases. Losses at the gene ends were 4 bases for V and 2 bases for J; bases not matched to a gene: 5. Germline CDR1 is MNHEY and CDR2 is SVGAGI. This CDR3 region has 15 residues. The CDR3 DNA follows: TGTGCCAGCAGTTTGGGAGGGCAACCCTACAATGAGCAGTTCTTC. This sequence encodes CASSLGGQPYNEQFF.

This clone was seen only once. The chain uses TRBV11-3 and TRBJ2-7; D gene unclear. CDR1 is SGHNT and CDR2 is YENEEA in the germline V gene. V lost 9 bases, J lost 0 bases, and 9 bases lay in between. CDR3 length equals 12 residues. In nucleotides, the CDR3 is TGTGCCAGTCAGGTGAGCTCCTACGAGCAGTACTTC. Translating gives CASQVSSYEQYF.

The V call is TRBV30, the J call TRBJ2-5; 9 bases are shared with TRBD1. The CDR3 is made up of 15 amino acids. Losses at the gene ends were 5 bases for V and 5 bases for J; bases not matched to a gene: 12. Per germline, CDR1 GTSNPN and CDR2 SVGIG (reference sequence). DNA of the CDR3: TGTGCCTGGCACTCGGTGGGACAGGGAGGGGAGACCCAGTACTTC. Protein sequence: CAWHSVGQGGETQYF.

The chain uses TRBV7-2 and TRBJ1-6, with D possibly TRBD1 on 6 matching bases. The CDR3 extends over 17 amino acids. Germline V gives CDR1 SGHTA, CDR2 FQGNSA. V dropped 6 bases and J dropped 0 bases, with 15 bases sitting between them. In nucleotides, the CDR3 is TGTGCCAGCAGTAGGGGGACACCGAGCTCCTATAATTCACCCCTCCACTTT. Protein sequence: CASSRGTPSSYNSPLHF. The variable domain in full, completed from reference TRBV7-2 and TRBJ1-6, reads GAGVSQSPSNKVTEKGKDVELRCDPISGHTALYWYRQSLGQGLEFLIYFQGNSAPDKSGLPSDRFSAERTGGSVSTLTIQRTQQEDSAVYLCASSRGTPSSYNSPLHFGNGTRLTVT.

This clone turned up a few times. This chain uses TRBV28 with TRBJ1-5; D unresolved. V dropped 5 bases and J dropped 1 base, with 15 bases sitting between them. The CDR3 is made up of 16 amino acids. Germline assignment: CDR1 MDHEN and CDR2 SYDVKM. The CDR3 spells CASSPGGVRSNQPQHF. CDR3 nucleotide sequence: TGTGCCAGCAGTCCCGGTGGCGTGAGGAGCAATCAGCCCCAGCATTTT.

The chain uses TRBV6-6 and TRBJ1-2; D is undetermined. The V and J ends lost 10 bases and 0 bases respectively, with 12 bases between them. CDR1 is MNHNY and CDR2 is SVGAGI in the germline V gene (reference sequence). The CDR3 consists of 13 residues. The CDR3 loop is CATQDGANYGYTF. CDR3 sequence (DNA): TGTGCCACCCAGGACGGGGCTAACTATGGCTACACCTTC.

The chain joins TRBV6-5 to TRBJ2-2; tentative D call: TRBD1 (5 bases). Germline V lookup: CDR1 MNHEY, CDR2 SVGAGI. V was pared by 0 bases and J by 6 bases, with 8 bases between. This CDR3 spans 14 amino acids. The CDR3 DNA is TGTGCCAGCAGTTACTCGAGCAGGGCCGGGGAGCTGTTTTTT. Protein product: CASSYSSRAGELFF.

CDR3 sequence (DNA): TGCGCCAGCAGACCGAGCGGGGAGGGTACCTACGAGCAGTACTTC. Its protein product is CASRPSGEGTYEQYF. The J gene is TRBJ2-7, the V gene TRBV5-1; 7 bases are shared with TRBD2. Germline-derived CDR1 and CDR2 are SGHRS and YFSETQ. Germline trimming cut 5 bases from V and 2 bases from J; bases unmatched to any gene: 10. The CDR3 is 15 residues long. The whole variable domain, remainder taken from reference TRBV5-1 and TRBJ2-7, is KAGVTQTPRYLIKTRGQQVTLSCSPISGHRSVSWYQQTPGQGLQFLFEYFSETQRNKGNFPGRFSGRQFSNSRSEMNVSTLELGDSALYLCASRPSGEGTYEQYFGPGTRLTVT.

The chain has TRBV6-5 and TRBJ1-1; D is undetermined. Germline V gene sequence: CDR1 MNHEY, CDR2 SVGAGI. V was shortened by 7 bases and J by 0 bases, with 12 bases between the two germline ends. This CDR3 is built from 14 residues. CDR3 in amino acids: CASTPLQMNTEAFF. Here the CDR3 DNA reads TGTGCCAGCACCCCCTTGCAGATGAACACTGAAGCTTTCTTT.